The following is a T cell receptor beta chain sequence with its context. Antigen: not known. The junction departs from the called germline gene at one end, perhaps through a read error. Germline CDR1 is LGHNA and CDR2 is YSLEER. The CDR3 is made up of 14 amino acids. The sample is drawn from a study of shared clonotypes between healthy human individuals. On the study more broadly: Researchers assigned three CD4 naive, three CD4 memory, two CD8 naive and one CD8 memory plate to each donor. Study-wide results and limits: In general, naive subsets displayed greater estimated richness than memory subsets did.

Terminally differentiated effector memory CD45RA+ cells were excluded by CCR7 positive selection of CD45RO-negative cells. Adult donors, all healthy and HIV-negative, had no recent acute infections or vaccinations. TCRdb's copy holds only in-frame clones and misses some; the assay was immunoSEQ multiplex PCR. The data contain roughly 2.1 million clones, about 93% of them singletons. The chain is built from TRBV4-3 and TRBJ2-1, with 14 bases that match TRBD2. The sample consisted of naive CD8+ T cells from PBMCs. The receptor comes from a man younger than 35 in good health. Some clones in this sample may be carry-over from other donors' samples. The CDR3 reads CASSMGLAGESQVF. The DNA for the CDR3 is TGCGCCAGCAGTATGGGACTAGCGGGAGAGAGTCAGGTCTTC.